A selection of T cell receptor gamma chains follows, all from one sample in a study of Vδ1+ human thymocytes. TCRdb applied CATT to the multiplex PCR reads for clone calling. The sample records 20,000 to 25,000 gamma-chain clones, roughly an eighth being singletons. The sequenced sample consisted of Vdelta1+ gamma-delta thymocytes from the thymus. These receptors were obtained from a child younger than two who had congenital heart surgery. CDR3s include the opening cysteine and the closing phenylalanine or tryptophan. Size tells how often a clone was seen (once, few, many) or the class of an expanded clone, and some rows leave it out.

>TRGV2|few|TRGJP1
TGTGCCACCCCAACCACTGGTTGGTTCAAGATATTT
CATPTTGWFKIF
>TRGV2|NA|TRGJ1/TRGJ2
TGTGCCACCTGGGACGCCTATTATTATAAGAAACTCTTT
CATWDAYYYKKLF
>TRGV9|few|TRGJ1/TRGJ2
TGTGCCTTGTGGGAGGGGACCTATTATTATAAGAAACTCTTT
CALWEGTYYYKKLF
>TRGV9|few|TRGJ1/TRGJ2
TGTGCCTTGTGGGAGGTGGGGTATTATTATAAGAAACTCTTT
CALWEVGYYYKKLF
>TRGV9|few|TRGJP
TGTGCCTTGTGGGAGTGGTTGGGCAAAAAAATCAAGGTATTT
CALWEWLGKKIKVF
>TRGV9|medium-sized|TRGJ1/TRGJ2
TGTGCCTTGTGGGAGGTGATTCCTAAGAAACTCTTT
CALWEVIPKKLF
>TRGV4|NA|TRGJP2
TGTGCCACCTGGGATGAGAAGCATGGGTCCGGTAGTGATTGGATCAAGACGTTT
CATWDEKHGSGSDWIKTF
>TRGV9|few|TRGJ1/TRGJ2
TGTGCCTTGTGGGAGCCCCCGTATTATAAGAAACTCTTT
CALWEPPYYKKLF
>TRGV8|few|TRGJP1
TGTGCCACCTGGGATTATGCCACTGGTTGGTTCAAGATATTT
CATWDYATGWFKIF
>TRGV3|NA|TRGJ1/TRGJ2
TGTGCCACCTGGGACAGGGGAAATTATTATAAGAAACTCTTT
CATWDRGNYYKKLF